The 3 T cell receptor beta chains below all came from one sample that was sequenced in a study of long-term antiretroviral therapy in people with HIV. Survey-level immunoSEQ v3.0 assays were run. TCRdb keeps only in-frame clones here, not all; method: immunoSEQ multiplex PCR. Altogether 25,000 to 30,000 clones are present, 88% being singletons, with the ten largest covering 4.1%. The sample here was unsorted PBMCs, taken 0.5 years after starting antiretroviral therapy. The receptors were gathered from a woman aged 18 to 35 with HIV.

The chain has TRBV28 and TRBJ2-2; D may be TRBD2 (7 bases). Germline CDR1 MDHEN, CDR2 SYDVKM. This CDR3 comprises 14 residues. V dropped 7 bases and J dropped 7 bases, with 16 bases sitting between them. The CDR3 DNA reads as TGTGCCAGCAAGTGGGGGGGCGTTGGCGGGGAGCTGTTTTTT. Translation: CASKWGGVGGELFF.

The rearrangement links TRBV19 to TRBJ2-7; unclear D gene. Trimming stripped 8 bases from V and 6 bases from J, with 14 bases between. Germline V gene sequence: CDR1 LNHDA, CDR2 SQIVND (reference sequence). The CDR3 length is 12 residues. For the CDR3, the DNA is TGTGCCAGTGGAGCGTATTCCGGCGAGCAGTACTTC. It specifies CASGAYSGEQYF.

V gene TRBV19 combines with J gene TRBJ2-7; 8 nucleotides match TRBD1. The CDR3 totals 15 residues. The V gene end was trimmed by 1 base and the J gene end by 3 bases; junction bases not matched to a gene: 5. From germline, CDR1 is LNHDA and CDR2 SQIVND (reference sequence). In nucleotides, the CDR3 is TGTGCCAGTAGTATAGCCCCACAGGGGGTCTACGAGCAGTACTTC. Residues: CASSIAPQGVYEQYF. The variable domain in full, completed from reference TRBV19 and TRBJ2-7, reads DGGITQSPKYLFRKEGQNVTLSCEQNLNHDAMYWYRQDPGQGLRLIYYSQIVNDFQKGDIAEGYSVSREKKESFPLTVTSAQKNPTAFYLCASSIAPQGVYEQYFGPGTRLTVT.